A selection of T cell receptor beta chains follows, all from one sample in a study of cytotoxic CD8 clonotypes in ibrutinib-treated CLL. Method: immunoSEQ multiplex PCR; TCRdb's copy keeps in-frame clones and lacks some. The sample includes over 100,000 clones, approximately 85% seen only once; the top ten take approximately 2%. Here the sequenced sample was PBMCs, taken after 24 months of ibrutinib treatment. The receptors derive from a human donor with chronic lymphocytic leukemia. Both conserved end residues are part of each CDR3. A D gene is named only where the DNA matches it firmly. Expanded clones get a size class; other rows say once, few or many, or leave the size out.

clone_size: NA
j_call: TRBJ1-5
v_call: TRBV19
d_call: NA
cdr3_aa: CASSIAGGKYSNQPQHF
cdr3_nt: TGTGCCAGTAGTATAGCGGGGGGGAAGTATAGCAATCAGCCCCAGCATTTT

clone_size: once
j_call: TRBJ2-1
v_call: TRBV4-3
d_call: TRBD2
cdr3_aa: CASSQVISAGGNNEQFF
cdr3_nt: TGCGCCAGCAGCCAAGTAATATCGGCGGGGGGGAACAATGAGCAGTTCTTC

clone_size: NA
j_call: TRBJ2-1
v_call: TRBV27
d_call: TRBD2
cdr3_aa: CASSLGPSGVYNEQFF
cdr3_nt: TGTGCCAGCAGTTTGGGTCCTAGCGGGGTATACAATGAGCAGTTCTTC

clone_size: NA
j_call: TRBJ2-3
v_call: TRBV7-3
d_call: NA
cdr3_aa: CASSPGRSRLDTQYF
cdr3_nt: TGTGCCAGCAGCCCAGGTCGTTCGAGACTGGATACGCAGTATTTT

clone_size: NA
j_call: TRBJ2-3
v_call: TRBV7-9
d_call: NA
cdr3_aa: CASSQPQSRDTQYF
cdr3_nt: TGTGCCAGCAGCCAACCCCAGTCACGGGATACGCAGTATTTT

clone_size: NA
j_call: TRBJ2-7
v_call: TRBV7-2
d_call: TRBD2
cdr3_aa: CASSIYSGGAYEQYF
cdr3_nt: TGTGCCAGCAGCATATATAGCGGGGGGGCCTACGAGCAGTACTTC

clone_size: NA
j_call: TRBJ2-3
v_call: TRBV11-3
d_call: NA
cdr3_aa: CASRYERDFGKQYF
cdr3_nt: TGTGCCAGCAGGTACGAACGGGACTTCGGGAAACAGTATTTT

clone_size: NA
j_call: TRBJ1-1
v_call: TRBV11-2
d_call: NA
cdr3_aa: CASSTQGNTEAFF
cdr3_nt: TGTGCCAGCAGCACCCAGGGTAACACTGAAGCTTTCTTT

clone_size: NA
j_call: TRBJ1-2
v_call: TRBV29-1
d_call: NA
cdr3_aa: CSVSLGSYGYTF
cdr3_nt: TGCAGCGTTTCCCTGGGCAGCTATGGCTACACCTTC

clone_size: NA
j_call: TRBJ2-3
v_call: TRBV28
d_call: NA
cdr3_aa: CASSLSSPLDSRSTDTQYF
cdr3_nt: TGTGCCAGCAGTTTATCCAGCCCCTTGGATAGCAGGAGCACAGATACGCAGTATTTT

clone_size: NA
j_call: TRBJ2-3
v_call: TRBV7-9
d_call: TRBD1
cdr3_aa: CAIPTKDRRSGTDTQYF
cdr3_nt: TGTGCCATCCCAACTAAGGACAGGAGGTCGGGAACAGATACGCAGTATTTT

clone_size: NA
j_call: TRBJ2-7
v_call: TRBV28
d_call: NA
cdr3_aa: CASRPQGLARKGRNEQYF
cdr3_nt: TGTGCCAGCAGGCCCCAGGGGCTAGCGAGAAAGGGTAGGAACGAGCAGTACTTC

clone_size: NA
j_call: TRBJ2-1
v_call: TRBV10-3
d_call: NA
cdr3_aa: CAISEPKEQFF
cdr3_nt: TGTGCCATCAGTGAGCCGAAGGAGCAGTTCTTC

clone_size: NA
j_call: TRBJ2-5
v_call: TRBV9
d_call: TRBD2
cdr3_aa: CASSTSGVQETQYF
cdr3_nt: TGTGCCAGCTCGACTAGCGGAGTACAAGAGACCCAGTACTTC

clone_size: NA
j_call: TRBJ2-5
v_call: TRBV18
d_call: NA
cdr3_aa: CASSPPAGGRETQYF
cdr3_nt: TGTGCCAGCTCACCACCGGCCGGGGGCAGGGAGACCCAGTACTTC

clone_size: NA
j_call: TRBJ2-1
v_call: TRBV18
d_call: TRBD1
cdr3_aa: CASSPGPGQGEHYNEQFF
cdr3_nt: TGTGCCAGCTCACCAGGGCCGGGACAGGGGGAACACTACAATGAGCAGTTCTTC

clone_size: few
j_call: TRBJ2-7
v_call: TRBV6-1
d_call: NA
cdr3_aa: CASSPGHSTYEQYF
cdr3_nt: TGTGCCAGCAGCCCGGGACATTCCACCTACGAGCAGTACTTC

clone_size: NA
j_call: TRBJ2-4
v_call: TRBV7-2
d_call: TRBD1
cdr3_aa: CASSLTGGAKNIQYF
cdr3_nt: TGTGCCAGCAGCCTGACAGGGGGAGCCAAAAACATTCAGTACTTC

clone_size: once
j_call: TRBJ1-5
v_call: TRBV19
d_call: NA
cdr3_aa: CASSLTGRDQPQHF
cdr3_nt: TGTGCCAGTAGTCTGACCGGACGGGACCAGCCCCAGCATTTT

clone_size: NA
j_call: TRBJ1-2
v_call: TRBV9
d_call: NA
cdr3_aa: CASSPGAVFPYGYTF
cdr3_nt: TGTGCCAGCAGCCCCGGGGCCGTTTTCCCCTATGGCTACACCTTC

clone_size: once
j_call: TRBJ2-7
v_call: TRBV11-2
d_call: NA
cdr3_aa: CASSFSGFNYEQYF
cdr3_nt: TGTGCCAGCAGCTTCAGCGGGTTCAACTACGAGCAGTACTTC

clone_size: NA
j_call: TRBJ1-1
v_call: TRBV18
d_call: NA
cdr3_aa: CASSATLNTEAFF
cdr3_nt: TGTGCCAGCTCAGCGACCCTAAACACTGAAGCTTTCTTT

clone_size: NA
j_call: TRBJ1-4
v_call: TRBV7-7
d_call: NA
cdr3_aa: CASSPTGTGEKLFF
cdr3_nt: TGTGCTAGCAGCCCAACCGGGACCGGCGAAAAACTGTTTTTT

clone_size: few
j_call: TRBJ1-6
v_call: TRBV28
d_call: NA
cdr3_aa: CASSYIGGRDSPLHF
cdr3_nt: TGTGCCAGCAGCTACATTGGCGGGCGGGATTCACCCCTCCACTTT

clone_size: few
j_call: TRBJ2-7
v_call: TRBV6-5
d_call: NA
cdr3_aa: CASRLERSINEQYF
cdr3_nt: TGTGCCAGCAGACTAGAACGTAGTATCAACGAGCAGTACTTC

clone_size: NA
j_call: TRBJ2-3
v_call: TRBV28
d_call: NA
cdr3_aa: CASKRGSTDTQYF
cdr3_nt: TGTGCCAGCAAAAGGGGTAGCACAGATACGCAGTATTTT

clone_size: NA
j_call: TRBJ1-2
v_call: TRBV18
d_call: NA
cdr3_aa: CASSVGTSQSYGYTF
cdr3_nt: TGTGCCAGCTCGGTTGGGACATCCCAAAGCTATGGCTACACCTTC

clone_size: once
j_call: TRBJ2-1
v_call: TRBV11-3
d_call: NA
cdr3_aa: CASSSPRTPNEQFF
cdr3_nt: TGTGCCAGCAGCTCACCCCGGACCCCAAATGAGCAGTTCTTC

clone_size: NA
j_call: TRBJ1-4
v_call: TRBV28
d_call: NA
cdr3_aa: CASSPRGLDEKLFF
cdr3_nt: TGTGCCAGCAGCCCCCGAGGGCTGGATGAAAAACTGTTTTTT

clone_size: few
j_call: TRBJ2-1
v_call: TRBV11-2
d_call: TRBD2
cdr3_aa: CASSRIAGVGYNEQFF
cdr3_nt: TGTGCCAGCAGCCGAATAGCGGGAGTGGGTTACAATGAGCAGTTCTTC

clone_size: NA
j_call: TRBJ2-7
v_call: TRBV18
d_call: NA
cdr3_aa: CASSPGGYEQYF
cdr3_nt: TGTGCCAGCTCACCGGGAGGATACGAGCAGTACTTC

clone_size: NA
j_call: TRBJ2-3
v_call: TRBV28
d_call: TRBD2
cdr3_aa: CASTGLGAGGTDTQYF
cdr3_nt: TGTGCCAGCACCGGACTTGGCGCGGGAGGCACAGATACGCAGTATTTT

clone_size: NA
j_call: TRBJ2-7
v_call: TRBV28
d_call: NA
cdr3_aa: CASSLGAAYSYEQYF
cdr3_nt: TGTGCCAGCAGTTTGGGGGCGGCTTACTCCTACGAGCAGTACTTC

clone_size: few
j_call: TRBJ1-5
v_call: TRBV19
d_call: NA
cdr3_aa: CASTPTGGNQPQHF
cdr3_nt: TGTGCCAGTACCCCTACGGGGGGGAATCAGCCCCAGCATTTT

clone_size: NA
j_call: TRBJ1-2
v_call: TRBV19
d_call: NA
cdr3_aa: CASSSRQSNYGYTF
cdr3_nt: TGTGCCAGTAGTAGCAGACAGTCTAACTATGGCTACACCTTC

clone_size: NA
j_call: TRBJ1-5
v_call: TRBV7-8
d_call: NA
cdr3_aa: CASSLTVRGSSNQPQHF
cdr3_nt: TGTGCCAGCAGCTTAACGGTCAGAGGGTCTAGCAATCAGCCCCAGCATTTT

clone_size: once
j_call: TRBJ1-5
v_call: TRBV7-2
d_call: TRBD1
cdr3_aa: CASSFDPDRPQPQHF
cdr3_nt: TGTGCCAGCAGCTTCGATCCGGACAGGCCTCAGCCCCAGCATTTT

clone_size: NA
j_call: TRBJ1-6
v_call: TRBV27
d_call: NA
cdr3_aa: CASSFIGVRSPLHF
cdr3_nt: TGTGCCAGCAGTTTCATCGGGGTCCGATCACCCCTCCACTTT

clone_size: NA
j_call: TRBJ2-3
v_call: TRBV4-3
d_call: NA
cdr3_aa: CASSQDLTDTQYF
cdr3_nt: TGCGCCAGCAGCCAAGATCTTACGGATACGCAGTATTTT

clone_size: NA
j_call: TRBJ2-1
v_call: TRBV29-1
d_call: TRBD1
cdr3_aa: CSAGGQGALHNEQFF
cdr3_nt: TGCAGCGCTGGTGGACAGGGGGCACTTCACAATGAGCAGTTCTTC

clone_size: NA
j_call: TRBJ2-6
v_call: TRBV7-8
d_call: TRBD1
cdr3_aa: CASSRGQGTSSSGANVLTF
cdr3_nt: TGTGCCAGCAGCCGTGGACAGGGGACGAGTTCCTCTGGGGCCAACGTCCTGACTTTC

clone_size: NA
j_call: TRBJ1-2
v_call: TRBV28
d_call: TRBD1
cdr3_aa: CASSLDLRQGLFF
cdr3_nt: TGTGCCAGCAGTCTAGACCTTCGACAGGGGCTGTTCTTC

clone_size: NA
j_call: TRBJ2-2
v_call: TRBV7-3
d_call: NA
cdr3_aa: CASSPQVSSTGELFF
cdr3_nt: TGTGCCAGCAGCCCGCAGGTCAGCTCTACCGGGGAGCTGTTTTTT

clone_size: NA
j_call: TRBJ1-4
v_call: TRBV10-3
d_call: TRBD1
cdr3_aa: CAISPFKGAGEKLFF
cdr3_nt: TGTGCCATCAGCCCATTCAAGGGGGCGGGAGAAAAACTGTTTTTT

clone_size: NA
j_call: TRBJ2-2
v_call: TRBV11-2
d_call: NA
cdr3_aa: CASSLGAGRNTGELFF
cdr3_nt: TGTGCCAGCAGCTTAGGGGCGGGAAGAAACACCGGGGAGCTGTTTTTT

clone_size: NA
j_call: TRBJ1-2
v_call: TRBV5-1
d_call: NA
cdr3_aa: CASSLDTAKAYGYTF
cdr3_nt: TGCGCCAGCAGCTTGGATACGGCTAAGGCCTATGGCTACACCTTC

clone_size: NA
j_call: TRBJ2-1
v_call: TRBV10-1
d_call: NA
cdr3_aa: CATHGTNNEQFF
cdr3_nt: TGCGCCACCCACGGGACCAACAATGAGCAGTTCTTC

clone_size: once
j_call: TRBJ1-2
v_call: TRBV18
d_call: NA
cdr3_aa: CASSPPRQGLYGYTF
cdr3_nt: TGTGCCAGCTCACCACCCCGCCAGGGACTCTATGGCTACACCTTC

clone_size: NA
j_call: TRBJ2-1
v_call: TRBV7-2
d_call: NA
cdr3_aa: CASSPQGTVWNEQFF
cdr3_nt: TGTGCCAGCAGCCCACAGGGTACCGTTTGGAATGAGCAGTTCTTC

clone_size: NA
j_call: TRBJ2-2
v_call: TRBV19
d_call: TRBD2
cdr3_aa: CASSRLAGNTGELFF
cdr3_nt: TGTGCCAGTAGTAGACTAGCGGGTAACACCGGGGAGCTGTTTTTT

clone_size: NA
j_call: TRBJ2-3
v_call: TRBV7-2
d_call: TRBD1
cdr3_aa: CASSFRLGGASDTQYF
cdr3_nt: TGTGCCAGCAGCTTTAGGTTAGGGGGCGCGTCAGATACGCAGTATTTT

clone_size: NA
j_call: TRBJ1-5
v_call: TRBV5-1
d_call: NA
cdr3_aa: CASSLGVRGSNQPQHF
cdr3_nt: TGCGCCAGCAGCTTGGGAGTCCGGGGAAGCAATCAGCCCCAGCATTTT

clone_size: few
j_call: TRBJ1-2
v_call: TRBV30
d_call: TRBD1
cdr3_aa: CAWSRDRGNYGYTF
cdr3_nt: TGTGCCTGGAGTAGGGACAGGGGCAACTATGGCTACACCTTC

clone_size: NA
j_call: TRBJ2-3
v_call: TRBV5-1
d_call: NA
cdr3_aa: CASSLGSSVGTDTQYF
cdr3_nt: TGCGCCAGCAGCTTGGGTAGTTCCGTTGGCACAGATACGCAGTATTTT

clone_size: NA
j_call: TRBJ1-5
v_call: TRBV6-4
d_call: NA
cdr3_aa: CANQTGAVQPQHF
cdr3_nt: TGTGCCAACCAGACGGGGGCGGTTCAGCCCCAGCATTTT

clone_size: NA
j_call: TRBJ1-2
v_call: TRBV10-3
d_call: NA
cdr3_aa: CAISDGENYGYTF
cdr3_nt: TGTGCCATCAGTGATGGCGAAAACTATGGCTACACCTTC

clone_size: NA
j_call: TRBJ2-7
v_call: TRBV6-5
d_call: NA
cdr3_aa: CASRTRGEQYF
cdr3_nt: TGTGCCAGCAGAACCAGGGGTGAGCAGTACTTC

clone_size: NA
j_call: TRBJ2-7
v_call: TRBV19
d_call: TRBD2
cdr3_aa: CASSRGASGNYEQYF
cdr3_nt: TGTGCCAGTAGTAGAGGGGCTAGCGGGAACTACGAGCAGTACTTC

clone_size: NA
j_call: TRBJ2-1
v_call: TRBV19
d_call: NA
cdr3_aa: CASSIAQQAIYNEQFF
cdr3_nt: TGTGCCAGTAGTATAGCCCAGCAGGCTATCTACAATGAGCAGTTCTTC